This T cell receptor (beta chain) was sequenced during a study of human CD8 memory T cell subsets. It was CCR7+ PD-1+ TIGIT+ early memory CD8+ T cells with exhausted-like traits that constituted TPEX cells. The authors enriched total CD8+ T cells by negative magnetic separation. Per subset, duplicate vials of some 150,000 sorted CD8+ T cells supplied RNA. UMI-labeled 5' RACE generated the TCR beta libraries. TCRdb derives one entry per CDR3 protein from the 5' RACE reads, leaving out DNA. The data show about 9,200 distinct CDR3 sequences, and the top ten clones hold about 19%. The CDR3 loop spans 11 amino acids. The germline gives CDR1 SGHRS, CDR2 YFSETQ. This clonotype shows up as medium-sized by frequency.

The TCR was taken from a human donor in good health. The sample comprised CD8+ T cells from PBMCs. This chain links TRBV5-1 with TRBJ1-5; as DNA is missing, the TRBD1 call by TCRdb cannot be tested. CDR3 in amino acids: CASSGTGLEHF.